This T cell receptor beta chain originates from a study of CXCR3-negative and CXCR3-positive naive CD8 T cells. Points from the study as a whole: Whereas memory cells differed, naive CXCR3-negative and CXCR3-positive cells shared similar TRBV-TRBJ usage.

This CDR3 region has 13 residues. Germline values: CDR1 SQVTM, CDR2 ANQGSEA. UMI-labeled TRB cDNA libraries were prepared by 5' RACE. From its re-call of the 5' RACE reads, TCRdb lists each CDR3 protein once, without DNA. This sample's clone table lists fewer than 95,000 distinct CDR3 sequences. As regards this clonotype: Its antigen is not identified.

This TCR was recovered from a human donor in good health. Some clones in this sample may be carry-over from other donors' samples. Source material: naive CXCR3- CD8+ T cells from blood. Subset described: CD45RO-CCR7+CD27+CD95- naive CD8+ T cells lacking CXCR3 (TNR3-). The chain recombines TRBV29-1 with TRBJ1-2. CDR3 sequence reads: CSVDNGVDYGYTF.